This T cell receptor beta chain was sequenced for a study of shared clonotypes between healthy human individuals. Turning to the study itself: Serving as donors were two women and a few men, whose ages spanned 18 to 49.

The repertoire was sequenced with immunoSEQ multiplex PCR; TCRdb's copy has only in-frame clones and lacks some. In the table there are roughly 2 million clones, approximately 96% of which are singletons. Nashville, Tennessee was home to all donors, who were Caucasian adults. CDR1 is SGHRS and CDR2 is YFSETQ in the germline V gene. The V gene lost 4 bases and the J gene lost 1 base, with 11 bases spanning the gap. This CDR3 contains 14 residues. The chain is built from TRBV5-1 and TRBJ1-1, with D hard to call. The source is a young man in good health. The sequenced sample was naive CD4+ T cells sorted from blood. Noted subset: CD45RA+ positively selected. CDR3 nucleotide sequence: TGCGCCAGCAGCATGCAGCCTTCGAACACTGAAGCTTTCTTT. Residues: CASSMQPSNTEAFF.